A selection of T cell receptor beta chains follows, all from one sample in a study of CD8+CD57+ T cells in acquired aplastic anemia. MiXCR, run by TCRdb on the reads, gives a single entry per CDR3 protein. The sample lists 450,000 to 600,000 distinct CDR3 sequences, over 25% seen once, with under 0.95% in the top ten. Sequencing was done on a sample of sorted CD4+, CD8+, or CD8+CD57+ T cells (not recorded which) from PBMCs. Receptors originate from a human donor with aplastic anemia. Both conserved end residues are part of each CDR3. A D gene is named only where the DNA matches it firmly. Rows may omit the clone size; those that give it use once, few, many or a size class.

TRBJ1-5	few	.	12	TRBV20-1	TGCAGTGCTAGAAATGTCGGATTTCCCCAGCATTTT	CSARNVGFPQHF
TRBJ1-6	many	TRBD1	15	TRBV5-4	TGTGCCAGCAGCTTGGGGACAGGGTATAATTCACCCCTCCACTTT	CASSLGTGYNSPLHF
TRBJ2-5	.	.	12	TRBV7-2	TGCGCCAGCAAAGGGGGAGGGGAGACCCAGTACTTC	CASKGGGETQYF
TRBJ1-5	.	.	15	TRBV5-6	TGTGCCAGCAGCTTGTACCAGGTTAGCAATCAGCCCCAGCATTTT	CASSLYQVSNQPQHF
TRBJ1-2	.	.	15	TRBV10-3	TGTGCCAGCAGCGAGAGGGGAGGCTTTACCTATGGCTACACCTTC	CASSERGGFTYGYTF
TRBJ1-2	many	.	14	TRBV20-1	TGCAGTGCTAGAGAGAGAGTCCGGGGATATGGCTACACCTTC	CSARERVRGYGYTF
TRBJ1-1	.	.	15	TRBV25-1	TGTGCCAGCAGTTACGCTGGACAGATGAACACTGAAGCTTTCTTT	CASSYAGQMNTEAFF
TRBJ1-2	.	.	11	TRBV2	TGTGCCGGGGGGGGCAAGGGTGGCTACACCTTC	CAGGGKGGYTF
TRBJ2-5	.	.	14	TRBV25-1	TGTGCCAGCAGCTTCGACAGTAGGGAAGAGACCCAGTACTTC	CASSFDSREETQYF
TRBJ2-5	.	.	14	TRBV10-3	TGTGCCAGTAGGGAATCTCGGGTGGGGGAGACCCAGTACTTC	CASRESRVGETQYF
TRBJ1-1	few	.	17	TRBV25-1	TGTGCCAGCAGTTTATCGCCGGGTGGGCGAATGAACACTGAAGCTTTCTTT	CASSLSPGGRMNTEAFF
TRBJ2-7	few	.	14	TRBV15	TGTGCCACCACCCTCCCGGGAGTTTCATACGAGCAGTACTTC	CATTLPGVSYEQYF
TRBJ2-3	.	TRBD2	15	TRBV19	TGTGCCAGTAAAGGCGGGGGGTCTCACACAGATACGCAGTGTTTT	CASKGGGSHTDTQCF
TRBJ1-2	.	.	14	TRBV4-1	TGCGCCAGCAGCCGCCAGGGGAATAACTATGGCTACACCTTC	CASSRQGNNYGYTF
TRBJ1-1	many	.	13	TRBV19	TGTGCCAGTAGTATCCAGGGTCCCACTGAAGCTTTCTTT	CASSIQGPTEAFF
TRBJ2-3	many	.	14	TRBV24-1	TGTGCCACCAGTGGCCTCCGGGACACAGATACGCAGTATTTT	CATSGLRDTDTQYF
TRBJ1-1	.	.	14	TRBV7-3	TGTGCCAGCAGCCCTGGGGGTAGGGGAACTGAAGCTTTCTTT	CASSPGGRGTEAFF
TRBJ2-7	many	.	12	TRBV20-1	TGCAGTGCTACCGGGACACCACCCGAGCAGTACTTC	CSATGTPPEQYF
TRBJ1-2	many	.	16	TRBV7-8	TGTGCCAGCAGCCCTCGGGACCCTTCAGCTAACTATGGCTACACCTTC	CASSPRDPSANYGYTF
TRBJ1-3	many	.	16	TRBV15	TGTGCCACCAGCAGAGTGACGGGGAGAGGTGGAAACACCATATATTTT	CATSRVTGRGGNTIYF
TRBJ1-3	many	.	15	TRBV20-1	TGCAGTGCTAGTTCCGCAGGAAGAGGTGGAAACACCATATATTTT	CSASSAGRGGNTIYF
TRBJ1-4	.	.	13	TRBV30	TGTGCCTTGAAGTTTTCAACTAATGAAAAACTGTTTTTT	CALKFSTNEKLFF
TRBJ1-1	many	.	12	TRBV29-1	TGCAGCGTTAGGATGCCGGACGCTGAAGCTTTCTTT	CSVRMPDAEAFF
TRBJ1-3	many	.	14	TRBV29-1	TGCAGCGTTGAAGAAGGGGCGGGTGGAAACACCATATATTTT	CSVEEGAGGNTIYF
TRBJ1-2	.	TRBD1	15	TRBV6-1	TGTGCCAGCAGTGCCCGACGGGGACAGTTTAAGGGCTACACCTTC	CASSARRGQFKGYTF
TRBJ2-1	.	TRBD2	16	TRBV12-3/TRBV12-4	TGTGCCAGCAGTTTACCGGGACTAGCGCCCCACAATGAGCAGTTCTTC	CASSLPGLAPHNEQFF
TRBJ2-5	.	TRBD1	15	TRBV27	TGTGCCAGCAGTTCGGTAAGGGGGCGCCGGGAGACCCAGTACTTC	CASSSVRGRRETQYF
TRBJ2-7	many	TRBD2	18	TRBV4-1	TGCGCCAGCAGCCAAGTTTGGCTTCGGGAGGGCCGACTCTACGAGCAGTACTTC	CASSQVWLREGRLYEQYF
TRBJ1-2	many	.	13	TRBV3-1	TGTGCCAGCAGCCCCGCGGGGGTCTATGGCTACACCTTC	CASSPAGVYGYTF
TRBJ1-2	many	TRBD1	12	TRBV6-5	TGTGCCAGCAGCTCAACAGGGGACGGCTACACCTTC	CASSSTGDGYTF
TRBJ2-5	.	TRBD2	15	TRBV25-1	TGTGCCAGCAGTGACGGACTAGCGGGGGGTGAGACCCAGTACTTC	CASSDGLAGGETQYF
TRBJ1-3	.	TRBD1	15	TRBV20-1	TGCAGTGCTAGAGACACAGGGGGCTCTGGAAACACCATATATTTT	CSARDTGGSGNTIYF
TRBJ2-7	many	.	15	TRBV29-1	TGCAGCGTGGAGGGGGGGAAGGATCCCACCTACGAGCAGTACTTC	CSVEGGKDPTYEQYF
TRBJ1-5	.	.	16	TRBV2	TGTGCCAGCAGTGCAGAAACGGGTTATAGCAATCAGCCCCAGCATTTT	CASSAETGYSNQPQHF
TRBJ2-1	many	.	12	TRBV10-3	TGTGCCGCCACAGGGTCCTACAATGAGCAGTTCTTC	CAATGSYNEQFF
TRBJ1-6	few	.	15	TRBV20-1	TGCAGTGCTAGAGTTCTAGATGGGTCTAATTCACCCCTCCACTTT	CSARVLDGSNSPLHF
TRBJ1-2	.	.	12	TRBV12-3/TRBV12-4	TGTGCCAGCAGGCAAGCAAGGGGTGGCTACACCTTC	CASRQARGGYTF
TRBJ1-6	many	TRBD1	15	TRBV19	TGTGCCAGCCGAGCAGGGGGCCTTCGGGATTCACCCCTCCACTTT	CASRAGGLRDSPLHF
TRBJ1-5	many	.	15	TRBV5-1	TGCGCCAGCAGCTTGGCCGGGAAGGGAGATCAGCCCCAGCATTTT	CASSLAGKGDQPQHF
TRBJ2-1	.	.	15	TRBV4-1	TGCGCCAGCAGCCGACCGGGACGCACCGACAATGAGCAGTTCTTC	CASSRPGRTDNEQFF
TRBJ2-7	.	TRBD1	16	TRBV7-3	TGTGCCAGCATGAGTAGACAGGGAAGGCACTTCTACGAGCAGTACTTC	CASMSRQGRHFYEQYF
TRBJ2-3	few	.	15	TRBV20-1	TGCAGTGCTAGAGCCGGCCCCAGATCAGGGGATACGCAGTATTTT	CSARAGPRSGDTQYF
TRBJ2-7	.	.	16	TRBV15	TGTGCCACCAGCAGCCCCTCCTCGGTGGGTCCCTACGAGCAGTACTTC	CATSSPSSVGPYEQYF
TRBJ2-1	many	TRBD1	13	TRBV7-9	TGTGCCAGGGACAGGATTATCTACAATGAGCAGTTCTTC	CARDRIIYNEQFF
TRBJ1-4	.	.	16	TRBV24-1	TGTGCCACCAGTGATTTGGATGGGACGGTAGGTAGGAAACTGTTTTTT	CATSDLDGTVGRKLFF
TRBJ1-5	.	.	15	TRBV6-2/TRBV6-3	TGTGCCAGCAGCCTTCTGGGACAAGGAAATCAGCCCCAGCATTTT	CASSLLGQGNQPQHF
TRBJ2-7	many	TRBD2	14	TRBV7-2	TGTGCCAGCAGCCCGCTAGCGGGAGGCTACGAGCAGTACTTC	CASSPLAGGYEQYF
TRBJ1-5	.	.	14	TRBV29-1	TGCAGCGTTGCCACGGCAGGTATCAATCAGCCCCAGCATTTT	CSVATAGINQPQHF
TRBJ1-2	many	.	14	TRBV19	TGTGCCAGTAGTATGACCGACGGAAACTATGGCTACACCTTC	CASSMTDGNYGYTF
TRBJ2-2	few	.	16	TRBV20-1	TGCAGTGCTAGAGTAACCGGCCGATCCATCACCGGGGAGCTGTTTTTT	CSARVTGRSITGELFF
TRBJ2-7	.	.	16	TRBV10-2	TGTGCCAGCAGCCAAGAGGGGGGGACGTCCCCGTACGAGCAGTACTTC	CASSQEGGTSPYEQYF
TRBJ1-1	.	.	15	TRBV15	TGTGCCACCAGCAGAGAGGGGGTGAAGGGCACTGAAGCTTTCTTT	CATSREGVKGTEAFF
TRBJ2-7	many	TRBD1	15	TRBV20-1	TGCAGTGCTAGGGGGACAGGTCCCCGCTCCTACGAGCAGTACTTC	CSARGTGPRSYEQYF
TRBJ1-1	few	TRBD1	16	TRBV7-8	TGTGCCAGCAGCCCACGGGACAGTCTAACGAACACTGAAGCTTTCTTT	CASSPRDSLTNTEAFF
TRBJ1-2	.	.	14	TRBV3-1	TGTGCCAGTAGCCCGTCGACAGCCCGCTATGGCTACACCTTC	CASSPSTARYGYTF
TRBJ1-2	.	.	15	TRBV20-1	TGCAGTGCTCGGCGGACGGATCGAGGCCATAGTGGCTACACCTTC	CSARRTDRGHSGYTF
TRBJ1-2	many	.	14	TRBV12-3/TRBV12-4	TGTGCCAGCAGTTTACGGGGTGCGGACTATGGCTACACCTTC	CASSLRGADYGYTF